This entry concerns a single T cell receptor beta chain. Its antigen remains unknown. Sequencing was performed with immunoSEQ multiplex PCR; in TCRdb, only in-frame clones are kept and a portion is missing. The sample contains roughly 2.6 million clones, around nine tenths of which appear only once. The sample originates from a study of shared clonotypes between healthy human individuals. Background on the study: Each donor contributed plates that comprised three CD4 naive, three CD4 memory, two CD8 naive and one CD8 memory. Points from the study as a whole: Memory subsets had estimated richness that was generally smaller than that of naive subsets.

The study separated CD4+ cells into CD45RA+ naive and CD45RA-negative memory subsets. CDR1 and CDR2 from the germline V gene are SEHNR and FQNEAQ (reference sequence). The CDR3 covers 15 residues. V was pared by 3 bases and J by 8 bases, with 17 bases between. This TCR was recovered from a man younger than 30 in good health. V and J are TRBV7-9 and TRBJ2-1; D not certain. The source material was naive CD4+ T cells sorted from blood. Subset meaning: CD45RA+ positively selected. The CDR3 coding sequence is TGTGCCAGCAGCTTGGGGATTGGCAGTATGGATGAGCAGTTCTTC. The encoded protein is CASSLGIGSMDEQFF.